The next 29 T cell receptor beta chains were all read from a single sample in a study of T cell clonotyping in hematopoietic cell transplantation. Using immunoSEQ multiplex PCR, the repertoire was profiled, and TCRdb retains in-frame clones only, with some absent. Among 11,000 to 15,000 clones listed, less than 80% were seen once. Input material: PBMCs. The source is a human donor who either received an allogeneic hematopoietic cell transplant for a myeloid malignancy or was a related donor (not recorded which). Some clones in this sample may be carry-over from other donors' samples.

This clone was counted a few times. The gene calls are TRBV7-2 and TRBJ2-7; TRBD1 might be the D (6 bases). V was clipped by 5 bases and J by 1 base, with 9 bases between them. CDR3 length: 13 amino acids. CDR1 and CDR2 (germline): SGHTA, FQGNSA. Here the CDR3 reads CASSRQDSYEQYF. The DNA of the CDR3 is TGTGCCAGCAGCCGACAGGATTCCTACGAGCAGTACTTC.

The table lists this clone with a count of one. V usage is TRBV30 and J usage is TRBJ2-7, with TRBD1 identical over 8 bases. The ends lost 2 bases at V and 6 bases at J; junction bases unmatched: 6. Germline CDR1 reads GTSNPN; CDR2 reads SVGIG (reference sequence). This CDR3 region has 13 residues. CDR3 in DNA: TGTGCCTGGAGTCTGGGACAGGTCGGCGAGCAGTACTTC. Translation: CAWSLGQVGEQYF.

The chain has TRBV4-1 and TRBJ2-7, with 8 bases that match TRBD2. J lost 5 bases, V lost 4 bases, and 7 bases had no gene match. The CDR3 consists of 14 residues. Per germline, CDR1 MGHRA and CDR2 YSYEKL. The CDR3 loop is CASSLSGGGHEQYF. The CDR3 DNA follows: TGCGCCAGCAGCCTTTCGGGGGGGGGCCACGAGCAGTACTTC.

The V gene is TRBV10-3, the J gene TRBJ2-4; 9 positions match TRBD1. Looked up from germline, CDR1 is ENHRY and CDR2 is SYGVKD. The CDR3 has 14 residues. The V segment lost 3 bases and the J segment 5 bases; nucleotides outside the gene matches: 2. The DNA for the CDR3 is TGTGCCATCAGTGATAGGGACAGGGAAAACATTCAGTACTTC. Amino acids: CAISDRDRENIQYF.

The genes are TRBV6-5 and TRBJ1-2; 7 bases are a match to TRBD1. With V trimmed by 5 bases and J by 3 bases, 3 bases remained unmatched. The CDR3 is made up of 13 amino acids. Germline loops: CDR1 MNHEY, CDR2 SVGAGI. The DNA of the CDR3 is TGTGCCAGCAGTCGGGACAGAGACTATGGCTACACCTTC. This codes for CASSRDRDYGYTF.

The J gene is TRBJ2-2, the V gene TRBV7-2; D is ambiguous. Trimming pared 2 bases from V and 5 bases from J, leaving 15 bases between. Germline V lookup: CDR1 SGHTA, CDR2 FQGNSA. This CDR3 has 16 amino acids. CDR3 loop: CASSLISSFLTGELFF. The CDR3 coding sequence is TGTGCCAGCAGCTTAATTTCCAGTTTTCTTACCGGGGAGCTGTTTTTT.

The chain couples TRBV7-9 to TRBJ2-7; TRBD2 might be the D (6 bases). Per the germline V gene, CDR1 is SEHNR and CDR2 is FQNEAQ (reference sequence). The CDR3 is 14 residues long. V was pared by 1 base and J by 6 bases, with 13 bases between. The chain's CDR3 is CASSLVWGVGEQYF. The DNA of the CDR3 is TGTGCCAGCAGCTTAGTATGGGGGGTAGGCGAGCAGTACTTC.

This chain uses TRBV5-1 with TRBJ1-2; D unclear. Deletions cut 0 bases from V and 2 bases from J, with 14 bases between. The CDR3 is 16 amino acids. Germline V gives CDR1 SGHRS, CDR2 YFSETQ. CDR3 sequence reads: CASSLGLAPRNYGYTF. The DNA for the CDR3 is TGCGCCAGCAGCTTGGGATTGGCGCCTCGCAACTATGGCTACACCTTC. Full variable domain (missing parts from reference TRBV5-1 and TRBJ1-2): KAGVTQTPRYLIKTRGQQVTLSCSPISGHRSVSWYQQTPGQGLQFLFEYFSETQRNKGNFPGRFSGRQFSNSRSEMNVSTLELGDSALYLCASSLGLAPRNYGYTFGSGTRLTVV.

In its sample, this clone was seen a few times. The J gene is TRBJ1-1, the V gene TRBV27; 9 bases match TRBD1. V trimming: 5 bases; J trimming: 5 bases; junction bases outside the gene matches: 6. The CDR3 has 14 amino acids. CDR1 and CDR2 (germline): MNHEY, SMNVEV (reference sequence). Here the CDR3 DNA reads TGTGCCAGCAGTCTGGACAGGGGTGAGACTGAAGCTTTCTTT. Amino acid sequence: CASSLDRGETEAFF.

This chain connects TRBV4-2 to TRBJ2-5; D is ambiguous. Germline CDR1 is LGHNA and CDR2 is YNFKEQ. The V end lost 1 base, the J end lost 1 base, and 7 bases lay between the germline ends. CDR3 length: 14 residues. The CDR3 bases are TGTGCCAGCAGCCAAGGGCGGCGCCAAGAGACCCAGTACTTC. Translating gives CASSQGRRQETQYF.

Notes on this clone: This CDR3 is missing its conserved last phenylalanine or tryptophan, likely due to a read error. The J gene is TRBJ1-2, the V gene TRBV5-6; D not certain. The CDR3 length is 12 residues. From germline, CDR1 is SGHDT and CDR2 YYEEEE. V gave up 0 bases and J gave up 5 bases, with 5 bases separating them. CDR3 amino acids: CASSLDGYGYTL. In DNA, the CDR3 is TGTGCCAGCAGCTTGGATGGATATGGCTACACCCTC.

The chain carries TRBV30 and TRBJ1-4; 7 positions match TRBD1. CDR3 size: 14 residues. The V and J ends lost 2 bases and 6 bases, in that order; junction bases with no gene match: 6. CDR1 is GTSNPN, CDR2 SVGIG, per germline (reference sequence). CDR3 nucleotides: TGTGCCTGGAGTATCCAGGGGGGGGATGAAAAACTGTTTTTT. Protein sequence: CAWSIQGGDEKLFF.

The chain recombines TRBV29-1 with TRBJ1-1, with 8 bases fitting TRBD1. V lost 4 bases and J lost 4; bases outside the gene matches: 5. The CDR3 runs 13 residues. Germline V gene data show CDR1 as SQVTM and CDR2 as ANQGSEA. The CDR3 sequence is CSVGYRGGTEAFF. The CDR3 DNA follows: TGCAGCGTTGGTTACAGGGGGGGCACTGAAGCTTTCTTT.

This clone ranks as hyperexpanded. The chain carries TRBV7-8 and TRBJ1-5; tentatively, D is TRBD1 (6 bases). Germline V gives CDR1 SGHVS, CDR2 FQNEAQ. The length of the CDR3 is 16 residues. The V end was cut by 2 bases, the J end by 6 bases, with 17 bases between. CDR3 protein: CASSLWAGGGVQPQHF. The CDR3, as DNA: TGTGCCAGCAGCTTATGGGCGGGGGGCGGGGTTCAGCCCCAGCATTTT.

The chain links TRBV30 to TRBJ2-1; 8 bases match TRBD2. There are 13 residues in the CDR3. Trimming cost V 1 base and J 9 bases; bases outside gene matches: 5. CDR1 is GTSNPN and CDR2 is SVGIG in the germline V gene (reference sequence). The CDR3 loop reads CAWSEGLVGEQFF. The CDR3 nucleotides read TGTGCCTGGAGTGAGGGACTAGTAGGTGAGCAGTTCTTC.

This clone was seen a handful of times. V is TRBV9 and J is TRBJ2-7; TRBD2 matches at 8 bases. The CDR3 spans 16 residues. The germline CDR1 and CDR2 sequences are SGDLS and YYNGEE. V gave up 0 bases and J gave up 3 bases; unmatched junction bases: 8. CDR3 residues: CASSVGGAGVVYEQYF. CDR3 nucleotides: TGTGCCAGCAGCGTAGGAGGAGCGGGAGTTGTCTACGAGCAGTACTTC.

CDR3 DNA sequence: TGTGCCAGCAGTGAATCAGCAGGGAGGGACACTGAAGCTTTCTTT. Translating gives CASSESAGRDTEAFF. The chain carries TRBV25-1 and TRBJ1-1; maybe TRBD1 (5 bases). V was shortened by 1 base and J by 3 bases, with 12 bases between the two germline ends. The germline CDR1 and CDR2 sequences are MGHDK and SYGVNS. This CDR3 contains 15 residues.

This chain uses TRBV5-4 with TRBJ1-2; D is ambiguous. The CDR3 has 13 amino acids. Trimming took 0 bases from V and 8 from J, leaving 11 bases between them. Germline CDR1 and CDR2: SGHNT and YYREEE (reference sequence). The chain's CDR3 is CASSLAFRKGYTF. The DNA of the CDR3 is TGTGCCAGCAGCTTGGCATTCAGGAAGGGCTACACCTTC.

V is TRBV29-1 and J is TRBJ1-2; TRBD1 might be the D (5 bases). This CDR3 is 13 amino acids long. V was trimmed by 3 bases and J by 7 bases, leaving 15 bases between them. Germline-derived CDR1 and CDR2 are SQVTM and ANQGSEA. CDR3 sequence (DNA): TGCAGCGTTGAGAGGGGTGACGCTCGTGGCTACACCTTC. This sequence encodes CSVERGDARGYTF.

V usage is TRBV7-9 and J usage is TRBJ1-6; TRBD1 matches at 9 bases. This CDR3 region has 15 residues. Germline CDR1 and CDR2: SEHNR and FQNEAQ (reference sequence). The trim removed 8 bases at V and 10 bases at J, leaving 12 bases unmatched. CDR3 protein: CASAYRDRERSPLHF. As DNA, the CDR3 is TGTGCCAGCGCTTATCGGGACAGGGAGAGGTCACCCCTCCACTTT. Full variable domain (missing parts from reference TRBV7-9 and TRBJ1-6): DTGVSQNPRHKITKRGQNVTFRCDPISEHNRLYWYRQTLGQGPEFLTYFQNEAQLEKSRLLSDRFSAERPKGSFSTLEIQRTEQGDSAMYLCASAYRDRERSPLHFGNGTRLTVT.

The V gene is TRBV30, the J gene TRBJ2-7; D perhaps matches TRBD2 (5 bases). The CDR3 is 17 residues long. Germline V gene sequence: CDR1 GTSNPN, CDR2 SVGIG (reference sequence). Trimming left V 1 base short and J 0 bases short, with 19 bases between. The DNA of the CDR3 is TGTGCCTGGAGTGACGACGCCCGGGGATCGAGCTCCTACGAGCAGTACTTC. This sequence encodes CAWSDDARGSSSYEQYF.

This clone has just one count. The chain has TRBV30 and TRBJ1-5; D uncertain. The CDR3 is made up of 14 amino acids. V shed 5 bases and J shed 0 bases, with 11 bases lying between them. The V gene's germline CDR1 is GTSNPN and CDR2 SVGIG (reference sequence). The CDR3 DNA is TGTGCCTGGGGAGGAAGATTTAGCAATCAGCCCCAGCATTTT. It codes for CAWGGRFSNQPQHF. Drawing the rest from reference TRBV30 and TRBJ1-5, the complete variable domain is SQTIHQWPATLVQPVGSPLSLECTVEGTSNPNLYWYRQAAGRGLQLLFYSVGIGQISSEVPQNLSASRPQDRQFILSSKKLLLSDSGFYLCAWGGRFSNQPQHFGDGTRLSIL.

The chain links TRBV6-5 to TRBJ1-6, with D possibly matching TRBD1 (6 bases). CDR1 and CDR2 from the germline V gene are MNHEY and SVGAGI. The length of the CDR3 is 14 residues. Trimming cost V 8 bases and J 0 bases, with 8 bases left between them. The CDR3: CASGQSSYNSPLHF. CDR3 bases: TGTGCCAGCGGACAGAGCTCCTATAATTCACCCCTCCACTTT.

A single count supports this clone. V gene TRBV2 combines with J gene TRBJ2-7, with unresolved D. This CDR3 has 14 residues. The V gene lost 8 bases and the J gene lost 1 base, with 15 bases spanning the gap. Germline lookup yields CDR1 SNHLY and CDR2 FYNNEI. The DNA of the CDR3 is TGTGCCAGCCGCGCCACGTGGGGTTCCTACGAGCAGTACTTC. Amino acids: CASRATWGSYEQYF.

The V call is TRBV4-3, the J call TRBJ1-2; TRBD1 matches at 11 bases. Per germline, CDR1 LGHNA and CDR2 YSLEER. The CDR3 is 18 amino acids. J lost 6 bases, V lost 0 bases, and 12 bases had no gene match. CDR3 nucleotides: TGCGCCAGCAGCCAAGATCGGACAGGGGGCGGCCTCGAGGATGGCTACACCTTC. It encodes CASSQDRTGGGLEDGYTF.

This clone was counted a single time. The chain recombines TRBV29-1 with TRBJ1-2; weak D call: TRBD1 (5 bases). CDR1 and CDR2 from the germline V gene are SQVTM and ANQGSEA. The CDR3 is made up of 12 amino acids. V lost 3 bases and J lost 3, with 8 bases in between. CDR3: CSVDGGDYGYTF. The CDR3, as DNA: TGCAGCGTTGACGGGGGGGACTATGGCTACACCTTC.

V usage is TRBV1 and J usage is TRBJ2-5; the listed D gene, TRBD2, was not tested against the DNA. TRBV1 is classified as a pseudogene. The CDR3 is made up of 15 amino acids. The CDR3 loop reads CTSSQAKTSEETQYF. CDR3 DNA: TGCACCAGCAGCCAAGCTAAGACTAGCGAGGAGACCCAGTACTTC.

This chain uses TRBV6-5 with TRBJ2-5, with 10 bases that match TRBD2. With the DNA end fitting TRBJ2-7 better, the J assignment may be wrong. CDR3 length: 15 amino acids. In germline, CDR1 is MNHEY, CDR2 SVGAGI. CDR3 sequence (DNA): TGTGCCAGCAGTTTTCCCGGGACTAGCGAATACGAGCAGTACTTC. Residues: CASSFPGTSEYEQYF.

CDR3 nucleotides: TGTGCCAGCAGCGTAGATGTGGGGGGATACAATGAGCAGTTCTTC. Protein product: CASSVDVGGYNEQFF. The rearrangement joins TRBV9 to TRBJ2-1, with a tentative D call TRBD2 (6 bases). The CDR3 totals 15 residues. The germline V gene encodes CDR1 SGDLS and CDR2 YYNGEE. V gave up 0 bases and J gave up 4 bases, with 11 bases separating them. The full variable domain, with the rest looked up from reference TRBV9 and TRBJ2-1, is DSGVTQTPKHLITATGQRVTLRCSPRSGDLSVYWYQQSLDQGLQFLIQYYNGEERAKGNILERFSAQQFPDLHSELNLSSLELGDSALYFCASSVDVGGYNEQFFGPGTRLTVL.